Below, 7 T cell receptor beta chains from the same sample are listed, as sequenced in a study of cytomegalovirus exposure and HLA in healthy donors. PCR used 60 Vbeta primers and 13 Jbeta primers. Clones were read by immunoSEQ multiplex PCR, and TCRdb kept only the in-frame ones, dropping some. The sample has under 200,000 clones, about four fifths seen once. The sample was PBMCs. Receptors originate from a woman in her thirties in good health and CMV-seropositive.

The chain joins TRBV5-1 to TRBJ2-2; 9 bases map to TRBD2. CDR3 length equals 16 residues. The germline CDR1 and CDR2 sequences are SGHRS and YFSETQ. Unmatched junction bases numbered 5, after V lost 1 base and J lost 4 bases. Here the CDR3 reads CASSLRLAGSTGELFF. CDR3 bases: TGCGCCAGCAGCTTGAGGCTAGCGGGAAGCACCGGGGAGCTGTTTTTT.

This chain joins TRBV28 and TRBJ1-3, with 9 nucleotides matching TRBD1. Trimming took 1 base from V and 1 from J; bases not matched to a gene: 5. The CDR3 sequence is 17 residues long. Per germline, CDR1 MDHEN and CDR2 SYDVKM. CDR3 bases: TGTGCCAGCAGTTTATTTCTAGGACAGGGGTCTGGAAACACCATATATTTT. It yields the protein CASSLFLGQGSGNTIYF.

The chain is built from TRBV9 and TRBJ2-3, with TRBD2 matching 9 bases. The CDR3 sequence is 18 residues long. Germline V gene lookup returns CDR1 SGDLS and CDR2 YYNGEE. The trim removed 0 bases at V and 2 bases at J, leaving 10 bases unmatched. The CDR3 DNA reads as TGTGCCAGCAGCGTAGACCCCAGCGAGCGGGAGGCCACAGATACGCAGTATTTT. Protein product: CASSVDPSEREATDTQYF. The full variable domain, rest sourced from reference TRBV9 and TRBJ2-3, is DSGVTQTPKHLITATGQRVTLRCSPRSGDLSVYWYQQSLDQGLQFLIQYYNGEERAKGNILERFSAQQFPDLHSELNLSSLELGDSALYFCASSVDPSEREATDTQYFGPGTRLTVL.

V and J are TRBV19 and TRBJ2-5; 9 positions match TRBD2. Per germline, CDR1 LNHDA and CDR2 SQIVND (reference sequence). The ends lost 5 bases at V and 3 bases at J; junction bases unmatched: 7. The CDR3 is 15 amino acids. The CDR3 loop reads CASSSRTSAKETQYF. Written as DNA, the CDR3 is TGTGCCAGTAGTTCCCGGACTAGCGCTAAAGAGACCCAGTACTTC.

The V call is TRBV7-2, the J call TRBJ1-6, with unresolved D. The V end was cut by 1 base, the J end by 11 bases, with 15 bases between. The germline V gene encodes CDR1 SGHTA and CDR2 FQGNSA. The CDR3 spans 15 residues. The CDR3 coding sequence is TGTGCCAGCAGCTTAGGAGGGTTCTCTATGGCACCCCTCCACTTT. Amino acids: CASSLGGFSMAPLHF.

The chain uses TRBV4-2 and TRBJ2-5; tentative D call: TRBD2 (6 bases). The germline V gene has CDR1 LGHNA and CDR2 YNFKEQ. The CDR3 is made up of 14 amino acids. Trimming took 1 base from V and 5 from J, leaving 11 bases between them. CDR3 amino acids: CASSQVSRGETQYF. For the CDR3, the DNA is TGTGCCAGCAGCCAAGTAAGCCGGGGGGAGACCCAGTACTTC.

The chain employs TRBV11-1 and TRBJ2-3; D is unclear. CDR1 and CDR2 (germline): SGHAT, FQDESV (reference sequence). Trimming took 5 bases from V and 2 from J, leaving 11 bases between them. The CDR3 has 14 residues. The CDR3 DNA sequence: TGTGCCAGCAGCCTCATGGCCGTCACAGATACGCAGTATTTT. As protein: CASSLMAVTDTQYF.